A single sample is the source of the 26 T cell receptor beta chains below, sequenced in a study of CD8+ T cells in alopecia areata. RNA, once extracted, was reverse transcribed into cDNA for use as the sequencing template. The protocol was immunoSEQ multiplex PCR, while the TCRdb copy is restricted to in-frame clones and leaves out a portion. The sample contains over 150,000 clones, approximately 53% of which appear only once. The source material was CD8+ T cells sorted from blood. These receptors all come from a human donor in good health.

This clone has just a few counts. CDR3 bases: TGTGCCAGCAGCCCCCCGGGGGACAACAATGAGCAGTTCTTC. Amino acid sequence: CASSPPGDNNEQFF. The chain is built from TRBV13 and TRBJ2-1; the D call may be TRBD1 or TRBD2 (6 bases each). The CDR3 length is 14 residues. CDR1 is PRHDT and CDR2 is FYEKMQ in the germline V gene (reference sequence). The ends were cut back, 5 bases at V and 5 bases at J, with 13 bases in the middle. The variable domain in full, with the rest retrieved from reference TRBV13 and TRBJ2-1, is AAGVIQSPRHLIKEKRETATLKCYPIPRHDTVYWYQQGPGQDPQFLISFYEKMQSDKGSIPDRFSAQQFSDYHSELNMSSLELGDSALYFCASSPPGDNNEQFFGPGTRLTVL.

In its sample, this clone was seen a few times. This chain links TRBV7-3 with TRBJ1-2, with D possibly TRBD1 on 5 matching bases. From germline, CDR1 is SGHTA and CDR2 FQGTGA. The CDR3 contains 13 residues. With 8 bases removed from V and 5 bases from J, the gap between germline ends came to 15 bases. Written as DNA, the CDR3 is TGTGCCAGCGTCCCCGGGACCCGTTATGGCTACACCTTC. It yields the protein CASVPGTRYGYTF.

The table lists this clone with a few counts. Here the CDR3 reads CASSYAGTYEQYF. DNA of the CDR3: TGTGCCAGCAGTTACGCGGGTACCTACGAGCAGTACTTC. J is TRBJ2-7 and V is TRBV6-6; D may be TRBD2 (5 bases). Trimming took off 2 bases at V and 2 bases at J, with 7 bases between the two ends. Germline assignment: CDR1 MNHNY and CDR2 SVGAGI (reference sequence). This CDR3 spans 13 amino acids.

The rearrangement uses TRBV30 and TRBJ2-5, with D possibly being TRBD1 (5 bases). This CDR3 is 13 amino acids long. CDR1 and CDR2 (germline): GTSNPN, SVGIG (reference sequence). Deletions cut 2 bases from V and 5 bases from J, with 12 bases between. As DNA, the CDR3 is TGTGCCTGGAGTAAGGACACTTGGGAGACCCAGTACTTC. It codes for CAWSKDTWETQYF.

The chain employs TRBV5-4 and TRBJ1-1; 8 bases line up with TRBD1. The CDR3 is made up of 15 amino acids. Germline V gives CDR1 SGHNT, CDR2 YYREEE (reference sequence). V was pared by 4 bases and J by 1 base, with 6 bases of the junction left unmatched. This chain's CDR3 is CASSPGTGANTEAFF. The CDR3, as DNA: TGTGCCAGCAGCCCCGGGACAGGAGCGAACACTGAAGCTTTCTTT.

With respect to this clone: Other DNA sequences in the same sample also yield this CDR3. This rearrangement joins TRBV27 to TRBJ1-1; the match to TRBD1 covers 8 bases. Trimming at V came to 3 bases and at J to 5 bases, leaving 5 bases not matched to a gene. The CDR3 length is 14 residues. The germline CDR1 and CDR2 sequences are MNHEY and SMNVEV (reference sequence). The CDR3 sequence: CASSLSTGGTEAFF. CDR3 DNA: TGTGCCAGCAGTTTGTCCACAGGGGGAACTGAAGCTTTCTTT.

The chain is built from TRBV25-1 and TRBJ1-2; 7 bases line up with TRBD1. V was pared by 8 bases and J by 4 bases, with 7 bases of the junction left unmatched. The V gene's germline CDR1 is MGHDK and CDR2 SYGVNS. This CDR3 comprises 13 residues. The CDR3 DNA is TGTGCCAGCGATGGTCGGGACAGCTATGGCTACACCTTC. As protein: CASDGRDSYGYTF.

This clone appeared a few times. The gene calls are TRBV7-9 and TRBJ2-5, with a possible D match to TRBD2 (5 bases). Per the germline V gene, CDR1 is SEHNR and CDR2 is FQNEAQ (reference sequence). Trimming removed 5 bases from V and 7 bases from J, with 11 bases in between. There are 12 residues in the CDR3. In DNA, the CDR3 is TGTGCCAGCAGCCACGGGGAAGGGACCCAGTACTTC. As protein: CASSHGEGTQYF.

The gene calls are TRBV2 and TRBJ1-5; 8 positions match TRBD1. Germline assignment: CDR1 SNHLY and CDR2 FYNNEI. The CDR3 loop spans 15 amino acids. The V segment lost 1 base and the J segment 6 bases; nucleotides outside the gene matches: 5. The CDR3 DNA sequence: TGTGCCAGCAGTGAAGGGTCAGGGGGCGGTCAGCCCCAGCATTTT. As protein: CASSEGSGGGQPQHF.

The rearrangement uses TRBV7-2 and TRBJ1-4, with 9 bases fitting TRBD1. The CDR3 has 17 residues. V lost 4 bases and J lost 7; bases outside the gene matches: 13. Germline values: CDR1 SGHTA, CDR2 FQGNSA. CDR3: CASSYHQWTGEREKLFF. CDR3 nucleotide sequence: TGTGCCAGCAGCTATCACCAATGGACAGGGGAACGTGAAAAACTGTTTTTT.

The V and J genes are TRBV23-1 and TRBJ1-1; TRBD1 agrees at 7 bases. TRBV23-1 carries the ORF label, with uncertain function. With V trimmed by 2 bases and J by 0 bases, 3 bases remained unmatched. This CDR3 has 15 residues. CDR3 residues: CASSQTGDMNTEAFF. The CDR3 DNA reads TGCGCCAGCAGTCAAACAGGGGACATGAACACTGAAGCTTTCTTT.

The rearrangement joins TRBV4-1 to TRBJ1-2; TRBD1 matches 8 bases. CDR3 length: 14 residues. Per germline, CDR1 MGHRA and CDR2 YSYEKL. J was trimmed by 4 bases and V by 3 bases; bases with no gene match: 4. DNA for the CDR3: TGCGCCAGCAGCCACGCCGGACAGGGCTATGGCTACACCTTC. As protein: CASSHAGQGYGYTF.

This clone was counted a few times. Other nucleotide sequences in the sample specify the same CDR3. The V gene is TRBV11-2, the J gene TRBJ1-5; no clear D gene. Germline V gives CDR1 SGHAT, CDR2 FQNNGV. V shed 5 bases and J shed 7 bases, with 12 bases lying between them. This CDR3 has 13 residues. The CDR3 is CASSLAGSQPQHF. CDR3 sequence (DNA): TGTGCCAGCAGCCTAGCAGGTTCACAGCCCCAGCATTTT.

The rearrangement links TRBV18 to TRBJ1-5; D not certain. The V gene lost 2 bases and the J gene lost 5 bases, with 7 bases spanning the gap. The CDR3 sequence is 13 residues long. Germline loops: CDR1 KGHSH, CDR2 LQKENI. This chain's CDR3 is CASSPGNDQPQHF. The CDR3 DNA reads as TGTGCCAGCTCACCAGGGAACGATCAGCCCCAGCATTTT. Combining the CDR3 with reference TRBV18 and TRBJ1-5 gives the whole variable domain NAGVMQNPRHLVRRRGQEARLRCSPMKGHSHVYWYRQLPEEGLKFMVYLQKENIIDESGMPKERFSAEFPKEGPSILRIQQVVRGDSAAYFCASSPGNDQPQHFGDGTRLSIL.

This clone was seen only a few times. The genes are TRBV7-9 and TRBJ1-2, with 8 bases that match TRBD1. The V gene end was trimmed by 5 bases and the J gene end by 5 bases; junction bases not matched to a gene: 4. Germline loops: CDR1 SEHNR, CDR2 FQNEAQ (reference sequence). The CDR3 spans 13 residues. CDR3 region: CASSQDREYGYTF. Here the CDR3 DNA reads TGTGCCAGCAGCCAGGACAGGGAATATGGCTACACCTTC.

The chain employs TRBV2 and TRBJ2-2, with D possibly TRBD2 on 6 matching bases. The germline gives CDR1 SNHLY, CDR2 FYNNEI. The CDR3 has 17 residues. V was shortened by 4 bases and J by 2 bases, with 17 bases between the two germline ends. The CDR3 DNA follows: TGTGCCAGCAGTGCTCTCTCCGAGCGGGTTAACACCGGGGAGCTGTTTTTT. The encoded protein is CASSALSERVNTGELFF.

The count of this clone is one. This chain connects TRBV4-2 to TRBJ1-4; perhaps TRBD1 as D (5 bases). With 6 bases removed from V and 4 bases from J, the gap between germline ends came to 6 bases. The CDR3 runs to 12 residues. From germline, CDR1 is LGHNA and CDR2 YNFKEQ. The CDR3 spells CASRTVNEKLFF. DNA of the CDR3: TGTGCCAGCAGGACAGTTAATGAAAAACTGTTTTTT.

The chain is built from TRBV29-1 and TRBJ2-7, with D possibly being TRBD2 (6 bases). CDR1 is SQVTM and CDR2 is ANQGSEA in the germline V gene. The CDR3 loop spans 15 amino acids. Trimming removed 2 bases from V and 4 bases from J, with 18 bases in between. The CDR3 coding sequence is TGCAGCGTTGAACACACGGGACTCAACAGTTACGAGCAGTACTTC. This sequence encodes CSVEHTGLNSYEQYF.

The table lists this clone with a few counts. J is TRBJ2-1 and V is TRBV5-1; D is unclear. CDR1 is SGHRS, CDR2 YFSETQ, per germline. Trimming took off 0 bases at V and 9 bases at J, with 13 bases between the two ends. The CDR3 loop spans 14 amino acids. The CDR3 sequence: CASSLEGAIREQFF. The CDR3 region has the DNA TGCGCCAGCAGCTTGGAAGGAGCGATCCGTGAGCAGTTCTTC.

The V and J genes are TRBV29-1 and TRBJ1-2, with unresolved D. The CDR3 contains 11 residues. Looked up from germline, CDR1 is SQVTM and CDR2 is ANQGSEA. The ends were cut back, 8 bases at V and 8 bases at J, with 15 bases in the middle. In DNA, the CDR3 is TGCAGCTCCATTGCGCGGGGAGGCTACACCTTC. This sequence encodes CSSIARGGYTF.

A few counts support this clone. This chain joins TRBV2 and TRBJ2-7, with 10 bases fitting TRBD1. The CDR3 loop spans 15 amino acids. V shed 6 bases, J shed 5 bases, and the junction held 10 bases outside the gene matches. Germline V gene data show CDR1 as SNHLY and CDR2 as FYNNEI. This CDR3 is CASRDRDRGSNEQYF. CDR3 DNA: TGTGCCAGCAGGGACCGGGACAGGGGCAGCAACGAGCAGTACTTC. Full variable domain (rest looked up from reference TRBV2 and TRBJ2-7): EPEVTQTPSHQVTQMGQEVILRCVPISNHLYFYWYRQILGQKVEFLVSFYNNEISEKSEIFDDQFSVERPDGSNFTLKIRSTKLEDSAMYFCASRDRDRGSNEQYFGPGTRLTVT.

CDR3 bases: TGTGCCAGCAGCTTTGGGCCAGCTAACTATGGCTACACCTTC. This codes for CASSFGPANYGYTF. The chain uses TRBV27 and TRBJ1-2; no clear D. Germline loops: CDR1 MNHEY, CDR2 SMNVEV (reference sequence). The CDR3 sequence is 14 residues long. Trimming removed 6 bases at V and 0 bases at J, with 11 bases between.

The table lists this clone with a few counts. The chain uses TRBV30 and TRBJ2-5; D unclear. Deletions cut 3 bases from V and 3 bases from J, with 11 bases between. There are 13 residues in the CDR3. Germline V gene data show CDR1 as GTSNPN and CDR2 as SVGIG (reference sequence). CDR3 bases: TGTGCCTGGAGGGGGAAGTGGAAAGAGACCCAGTACTTC. Translating gives CAWRGKWKETQYF.

This clone has a handful of counts. V gene TRBV10-2 combines with J gene TRBJ2-6; 8 bases agree with TRBD1. Trimming took 5 bases from V and 2 from J; bases not matched to a gene: 2. Germline V gene data show CDR1 as WSHSY and CDR2 as SAAADI. The CDR3 spans 15 residues. As DNA, the CDR3 is TGCGCCAGCAGTCAGGGGGCCCCTGGGGCCAACGTCCTGACTTTC. Translation gives CASSQGAPGANVLTF.

This clone was detected only a few times. V and J are TRBV5-1 and TRBJ2-7, with TRBD1 matching 8 bases. CDR1 is SGHRS, CDR2 YFSETQ, per germline. V lost 4 bases, J lost 7 bases, and 13 bases stayed unmatched. This CDR3 contains 15 residues. The CDR3 DNA follows: TGCGCCAGCAGCCCTACTCAGGGGGCTCCTTGGGAGCAGTACTTC. Amino acid sequence: CASSPTQGAPWEQYF. Filled out from reference TRBV5-1 and TRBJ2-7, the complete variable domain reads KAGVTQTPRYLIKTRGQQVTLSCSPISGHRSVSWYQQTPGQGLQFLFEYFSETQRNKGNFPGRFSGRQFSNSRSEMNVSTLELGDSALYLCASSPTQGAPWEQYFGPGTRLTVT.

The rearrangement uses TRBV5-4 and TRBJ2-7, with no clear D. Germline values: CDR1 SGHNT, CDR2 YYREEE (reference sequence). V shed 4 bases and J shed 0 bases, with 8 bases lying between them. The CDR3 runs to 13 residues. The chain's CDR3 is CASSPDHSYEQYF. In DNA form, the CDR3 reads TGTGCCAGCAGCCCGGATCACTCCTACGAGCAGTACTTC.